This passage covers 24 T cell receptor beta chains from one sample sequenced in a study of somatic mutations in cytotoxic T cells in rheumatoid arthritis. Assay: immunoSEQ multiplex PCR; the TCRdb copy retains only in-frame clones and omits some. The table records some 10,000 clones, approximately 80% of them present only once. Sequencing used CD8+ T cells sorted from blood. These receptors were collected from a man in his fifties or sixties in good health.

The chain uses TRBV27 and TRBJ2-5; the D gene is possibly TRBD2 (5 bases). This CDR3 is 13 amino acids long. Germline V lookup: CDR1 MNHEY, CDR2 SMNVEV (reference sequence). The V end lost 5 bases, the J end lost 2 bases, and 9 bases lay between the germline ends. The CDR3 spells CASSPREQETQYF. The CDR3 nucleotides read TGTGCCAGCAGTCCAAGGGAGCAAGAGACCCAGTACTTC.

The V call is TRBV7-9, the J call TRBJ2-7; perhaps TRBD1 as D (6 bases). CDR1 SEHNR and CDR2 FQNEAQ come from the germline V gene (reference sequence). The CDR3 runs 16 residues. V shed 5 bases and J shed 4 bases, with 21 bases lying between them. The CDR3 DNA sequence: TGTGCCAGCAGCCCCGACACAGGGTTTTCGGTGTACGAGCAGTACTTC. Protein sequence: CASSPDTGFSVYEQYF.

The CDR3 spells CATSRDRGRETQYF. The CDR3 bases are TGTGCCACCAGCAGAGATCGCGGGCGGGAGACCCAGTACTTC. The chain combines TRBV15 with TRBJ2-5, with D possibly TRBD2 on 5 matching bases. The CDR3 consists of 14 residues. V lost 0 bases, J lost 5 bases, and 10 bases lay in between. Germline lookup yields CDR1 LNHNV and CDR2 YYDKDF (reference sequence).

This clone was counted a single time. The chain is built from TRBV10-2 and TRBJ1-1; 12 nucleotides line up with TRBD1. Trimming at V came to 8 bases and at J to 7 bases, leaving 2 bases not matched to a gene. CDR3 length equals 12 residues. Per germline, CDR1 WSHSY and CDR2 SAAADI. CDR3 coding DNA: TGCGCCAGCGGGACAGGGGGCATTGAAGCTTTCTTT. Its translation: CASGTGGIEAFF.

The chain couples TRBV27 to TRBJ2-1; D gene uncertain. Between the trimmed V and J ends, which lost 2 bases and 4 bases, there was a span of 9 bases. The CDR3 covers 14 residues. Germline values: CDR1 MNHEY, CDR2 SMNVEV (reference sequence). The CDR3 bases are TGTGCCAGCAGTTTAGGGCAGAATTACAATGAGCAGTTCTTC. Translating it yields CASSLGQNYNEQFF.

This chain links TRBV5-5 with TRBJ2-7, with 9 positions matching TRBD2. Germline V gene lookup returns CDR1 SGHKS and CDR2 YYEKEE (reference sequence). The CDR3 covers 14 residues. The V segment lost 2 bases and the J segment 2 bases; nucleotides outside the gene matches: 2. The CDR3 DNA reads TGTGCCAGCAGCTTCGGCGGGGGGGCCTACGAGCAGTACTTC. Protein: CASSFGGGAYEQYF.

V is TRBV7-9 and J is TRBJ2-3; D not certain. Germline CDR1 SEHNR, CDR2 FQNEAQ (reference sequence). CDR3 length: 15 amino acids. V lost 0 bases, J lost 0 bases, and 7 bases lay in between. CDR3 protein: CASSLAAASTDTQYF. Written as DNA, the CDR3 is TGTGCCAGCAGCTTAGCGGCAGCTAGCACAGATACGCAGTATTTT. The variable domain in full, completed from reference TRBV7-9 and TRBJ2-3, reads DTGVSQNPRHKITKRGQNVTFRCDPISEHNRLYWYRQTLGQGPEFLTYFQNEAQLEKSRLLSDRFSAERPKGSFSTLEIQRTEQGDSAMYLCASSLAAASTDTQYFGPGTRLTVL.

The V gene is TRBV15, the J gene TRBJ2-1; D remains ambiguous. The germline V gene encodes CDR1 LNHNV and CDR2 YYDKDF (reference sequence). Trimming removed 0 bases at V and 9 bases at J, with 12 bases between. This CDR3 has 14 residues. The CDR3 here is CATSREGTWGEQFF. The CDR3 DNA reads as TGTGCCACCAGCAGAGAGGGTACCTGGGGTGAGCAGTTCTTC.

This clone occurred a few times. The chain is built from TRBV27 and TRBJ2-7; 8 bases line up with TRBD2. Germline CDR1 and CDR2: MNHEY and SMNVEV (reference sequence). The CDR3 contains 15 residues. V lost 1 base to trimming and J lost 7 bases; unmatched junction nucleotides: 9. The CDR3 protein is CASSLLPGLGLEQYF. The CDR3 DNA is TGTGCCAGCAGTTTATTGCCGGGACTAGGACTAGAGCAGTACTTC.

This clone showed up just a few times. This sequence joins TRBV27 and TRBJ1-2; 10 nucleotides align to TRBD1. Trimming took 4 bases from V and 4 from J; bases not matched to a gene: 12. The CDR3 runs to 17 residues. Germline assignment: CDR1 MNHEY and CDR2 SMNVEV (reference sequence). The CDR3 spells CASSSSGTGVPIYGYTF. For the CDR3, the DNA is TGTGCCAGCAGTTCGTCCGGGACAGGGGTCCCCATCTATGGCTACACCTTC.

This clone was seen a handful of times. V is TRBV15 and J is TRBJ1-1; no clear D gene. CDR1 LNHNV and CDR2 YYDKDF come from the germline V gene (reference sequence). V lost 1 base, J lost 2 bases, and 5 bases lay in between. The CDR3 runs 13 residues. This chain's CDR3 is CATSRADNTEAFF. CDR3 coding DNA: TGTGCCACCAGCAGAGCGGACAACACTGAAGCTTTCTTT.

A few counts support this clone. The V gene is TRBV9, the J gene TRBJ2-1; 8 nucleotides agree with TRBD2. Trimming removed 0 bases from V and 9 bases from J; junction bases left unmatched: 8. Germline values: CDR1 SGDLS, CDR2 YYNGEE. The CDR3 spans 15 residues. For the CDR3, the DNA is TGTGCCAGCAGCGTAGAGACTAGCGCTCTCTCTGAGCAGTTCTTC. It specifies CASSVETSALSEQFF.

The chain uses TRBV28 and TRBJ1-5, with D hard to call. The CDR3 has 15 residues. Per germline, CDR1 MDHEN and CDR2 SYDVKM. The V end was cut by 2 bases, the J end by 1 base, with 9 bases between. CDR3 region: CASSLNPGSNQPQHF. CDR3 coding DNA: TGTGCCAGCAGTTTAAACCCTGGAAGCAATCAGCCCCAGCATTTT.

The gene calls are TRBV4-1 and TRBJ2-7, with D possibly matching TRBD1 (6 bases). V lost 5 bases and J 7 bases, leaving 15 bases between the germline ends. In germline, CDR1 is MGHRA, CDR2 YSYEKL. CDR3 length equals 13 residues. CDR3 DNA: TGCGCCAGCAGCAGACCGGGACAATGGGAGCAGTACTTC. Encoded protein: CASSRPGQWEQYF.

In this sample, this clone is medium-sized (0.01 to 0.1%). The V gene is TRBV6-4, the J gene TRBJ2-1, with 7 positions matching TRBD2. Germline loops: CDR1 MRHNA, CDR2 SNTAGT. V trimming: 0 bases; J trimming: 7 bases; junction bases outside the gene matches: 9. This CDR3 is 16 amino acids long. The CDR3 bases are TGTGCCAGCAGTGACTCCGCGGGAGATACGGGAAATGAGCAGTTCTTC. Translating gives CASSDSAGDTGNEQFF.

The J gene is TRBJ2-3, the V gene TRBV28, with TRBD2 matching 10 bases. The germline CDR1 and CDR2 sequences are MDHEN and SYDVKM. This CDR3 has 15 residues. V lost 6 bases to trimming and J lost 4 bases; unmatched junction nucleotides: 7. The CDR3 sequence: CASSSGLATADTQYF. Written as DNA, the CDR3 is TGTGCCAGCAGCTCGGGACTAGCGACGGCAGATACGCAGTATTTT.

The CDR3 DNA reads as TGTGCCAGCAGTTTGGCCGGGACAGGCTACGAGCAGTACTTC. It translates to CASSLAGTGYEQYF. This chain uses TRBV27 with TRBJ2-7; 8 bases agree with TRBD1. CDR1 and CDR2 from the germline V gene are MNHEY and SMNVEV (reference sequence). V was clipped by 3 bases and J by 3 bases; unmatched bases: 4. This CDR3 region has 14 residues.

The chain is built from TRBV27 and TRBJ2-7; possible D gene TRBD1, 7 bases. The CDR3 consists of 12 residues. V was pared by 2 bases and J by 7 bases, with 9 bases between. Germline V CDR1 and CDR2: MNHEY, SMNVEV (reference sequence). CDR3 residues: CASSLQGGEQYF. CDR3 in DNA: TGTGCCAGCAGTTTACAGGGGGGAGAGCAGTACTTC.

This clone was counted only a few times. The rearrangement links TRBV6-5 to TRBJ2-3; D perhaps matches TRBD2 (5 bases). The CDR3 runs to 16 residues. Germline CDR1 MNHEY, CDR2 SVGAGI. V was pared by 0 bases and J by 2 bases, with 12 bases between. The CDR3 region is CASSYSAGRPTDTQYF. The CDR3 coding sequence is TGTGCCAGCAGTTACTCGGCGGGCCGCCCCACAGATACGCAGTATTTT.

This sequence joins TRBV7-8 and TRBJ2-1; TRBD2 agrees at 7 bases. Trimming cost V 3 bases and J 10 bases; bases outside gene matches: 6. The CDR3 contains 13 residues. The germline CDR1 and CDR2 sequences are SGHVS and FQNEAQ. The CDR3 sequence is CASSLNYGGEQFF. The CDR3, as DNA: TGTGCCAGCAGCTTGAATTACGGGGGGGAGCAGTTCTTC.

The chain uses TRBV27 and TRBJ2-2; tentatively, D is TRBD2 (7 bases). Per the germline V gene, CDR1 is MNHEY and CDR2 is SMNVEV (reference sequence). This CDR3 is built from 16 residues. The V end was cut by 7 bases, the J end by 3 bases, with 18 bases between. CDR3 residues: CASTMEGGRDTGELFF. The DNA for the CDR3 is TGTGCCAGCACAATGGAGGGGGGGCGCGACACCGGGGAGCTGTTTTTT.

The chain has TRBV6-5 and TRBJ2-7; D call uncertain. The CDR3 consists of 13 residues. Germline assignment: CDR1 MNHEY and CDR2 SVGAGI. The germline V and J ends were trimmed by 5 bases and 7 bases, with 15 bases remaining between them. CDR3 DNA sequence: TGTGCCAGCAGTCCCGGGTCCTACATGGAGCAGTACTTC. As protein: CASSPGSYMEQYF.

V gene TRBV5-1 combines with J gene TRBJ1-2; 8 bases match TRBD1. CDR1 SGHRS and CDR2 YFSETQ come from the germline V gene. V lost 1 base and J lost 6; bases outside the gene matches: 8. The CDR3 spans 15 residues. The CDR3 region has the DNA TGCGCCAGCAGCTTGTTCGCCGAGACAGGGGATGGCTACACCTTC. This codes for CASSLFAETGDGYTF.

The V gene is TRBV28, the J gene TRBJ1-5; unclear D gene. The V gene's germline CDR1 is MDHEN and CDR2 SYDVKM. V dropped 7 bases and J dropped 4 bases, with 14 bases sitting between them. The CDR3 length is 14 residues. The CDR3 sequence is CASNPDGNNQPQHF. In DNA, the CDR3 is TGTGCCAGCAACCCTGACGGGAATAATCAGCCCCAGCATTTT.